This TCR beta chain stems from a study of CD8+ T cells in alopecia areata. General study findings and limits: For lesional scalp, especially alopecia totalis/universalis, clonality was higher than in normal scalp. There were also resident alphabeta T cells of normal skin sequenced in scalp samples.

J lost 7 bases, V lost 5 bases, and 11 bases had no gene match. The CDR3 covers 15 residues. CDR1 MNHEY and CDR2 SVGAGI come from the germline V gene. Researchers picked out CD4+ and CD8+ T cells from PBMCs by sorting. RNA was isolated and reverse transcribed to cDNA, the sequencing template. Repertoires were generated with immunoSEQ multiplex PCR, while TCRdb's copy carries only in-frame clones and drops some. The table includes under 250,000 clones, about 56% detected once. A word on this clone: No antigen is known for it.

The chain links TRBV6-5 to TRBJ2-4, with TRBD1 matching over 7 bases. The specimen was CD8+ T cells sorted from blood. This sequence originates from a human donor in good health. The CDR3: CASSPGTAHRNIQYF. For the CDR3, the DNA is TGTGCCAGCAGTCCCGGGACAGCTCACCGCAACATTCAGTACTTC.